The 12 T cell receptor beta chains reported below all come from one sample, sequenced in a study of cytomegalovirus exposure and HLA in healthy donors. Measured with immunoSEQ multiplex PCR; TCRdb has only the in-frame clones, and not every one. The sample lists 150,000 or so clones, around nine tenths occurring once. The sequencing input was PBMCs. The receptor source for this set is a man younger than 35 in good health and CMV-seropositive.

V and J are TRBV7-9 and TRBJ2-7, with 7 bases lining up with TRBD1. The V and J ends lost 4 bases and 3 bases, in that order; junction bases with no gene match: 9. Germline V gene data show CDR1 as SEHNR and CDR2 as FQNEAQ (reference sequence). There are 15 residues in the CDR3. CDR3 nucleotides: TGTGCCAGCAGCTCTTTGAGGGACAGACTCTACGAGCAGTACTTC. Translation: CASSSLRDRLYEQYF.

The chain employs TRBV7-3 and TRBJ2-1; 10 nucleotides align to TRBD1. CDR1 is SGHTA and CDR2 is FQGTGA in the germline V gene. The CDR3 sequence is 15 residues long. V was pared by 2 bases and J by 3 bases, with 1 base of the junction left unmatched. The CDR3, as DNA: TGTGCCAGCAGCTTAGGGACAGGGGTCTACAATGAGCAGTTCTTC. Protein sequence: CASSLGTGVYNEQFF.

The rearrangement joins TRBV15 to TRBJ1-5, with D hard to call. V lost 7 bases and J 7 bases, leaving 14 bases between the germline ends. Looked up from germline, CDR1 is LNHNV and CDR2 is YYDKDF (reference sequence). There are 13 residues in the CDR3. The CDR3 loop is CATTGRENQPQHF. The CDR3 DNA reads as TGTGCCACCACTGGCCGGGAAAACCAGCCCCAGCATTTT.

The chain uses TRBV5-4 and TRBJ2-3; 8 nucleotides match TRBD2. This CDR3 has 15 amino acids. Germline V gene data show CDR1 as SGHNT and CDR2 as YYREEE (reference sequence). V was pared by 4 bases and J by 0 bases, with 4 bases of the junction left unmatched. Written as DNA, the CDR3 is TGTGCCAGCAGCACTCGGGGGGGTAGCACAGATACGCAGTATTTT. Its protein product is CASSTRGGSTDTQYF.

V is TRBV27 and J is TRBJ2-7; a possible D gene is TRBD2 (5 bases). The CDR3 is 12 residues long. Germline CDR1 MNHEY, CDR2 SMNVEV (reference sequence). Trimming cost V 8 bases and J 3 bases, with 11 bases left between them. In DNA, the CDR3 is TGTGCCAGCGGGAGAAGAAACTACGAGCAGTACTTC. This encodes CASGRRNYEQYF.

The genes are TRBV4-1 and TRBJ1-1; a weak D match, TRBD1 (5 bases). Trimming shortened V by 3 bases and J by 1 base, and 12 bases separated the two germline ends. Looked up from germline, CDR1 is MGHRA and CDR2 is YSYEKL. This CDR3 is built from 15 residues. CDR3 nucleotides: TGCGCCAGCAGCCAGGGACTATACAGGAACACTGAAGCTTTCTTT. It translates to CASSQGLYRNTEAFF.

This rearrangement joins TRBV7-9 to TRBJ1-3, with D tentatively TRBD1 (5 bases). V was pared by 5 bases and J by 0 bases, with 11 bases between. The CDR3 extends over 15 amino acids. The germline gives CDR1 SEHNR, CDR2 FQNEAQ (reference sequence). This CDR3 reads CASSPPGVSGNTIYF. The CDR3 nucleotides are TGTGCCAGCAGCCCCCCGGGGGTCTCTGGAAACACCATATATTTT.

This clone has more than one count but fewer than ten. The chain employs TRBV7-9 and TRBJ1-1; no definite D call. The CDR3 totals 13 residues. V was cut by 1 base and J by 5 bases, with 8 bases left in between. Germline V lookup: CDR1 SEHNR, CDR2 FQNEAQ (reference sequence). The DNA of the CDR3 is TGTGCCAGCAGCTTAGGCCCAGATACTGAAGCTTTCTTT. It specifies CASSLGPDTEAFF.

This clone appeared once. The rearrangement joins TRBV29-1 to TRBJ2-7, with 7 bases fitting TRBD2. Looked up from germline, CDR1 is SQVTM and CDR2 is ANQGSEA. The length of the CDR3 is 14 residues. V shed 1 base and J 3 bases; nucleotides not matched to a gene: 6. CDR3 in DNA: TGCAGCGTTGAAGTGAGCGGGATCTACTACGAGCAGTACTTC. This translates into CSVEVSGIYYEQYF.

This chain links TRBV30 with TRBJ1-6; D not certain. This CDR3 has 13 residues. The germline gives CDR1 GTSNPN, CDR2 SVGIG (reference sequence). Trimming removed 1 base at V and 10 bases at J, with 11 bases between. The CDR3 loop is CAWSAVASSPLHF. Written as DNA, the CDR3 is TGTGCCTGGAGTGCGGTCGCGAGCTCACCCCTCCACTTT.

The chain is built from TRBV10-3 and TRBJ2-2; 7 positions match TRBD2. The CDR3 consists of 15 residues. The germline V gene encodes CDR1 ENHRY and CDR2 SYGVKD. With 6 bases clipped from V and 4 bases from J, the junction kept 8 bases outside the gene matches. The CDR3 sequence is CAISKLASGTGELFF. CDR3 DNA sequence: TGTGCCATCAGCAAACTAGCGTCGGGCACCGGGGAGCTGTTTTTT.

J is TRBJ1-4 and V is TRBV7-2, with D maybe TRBD1 (6 bases). The V and J ends lost 2 bases and 8 bases respectively, with 9 bases between them. The CDR3 runs to 13 residues. Germline loops: CDR1 SGHTA, CDR2 FQGNSA. CDR3 sequence reads: CASSLIRGEKLFF. CDR3 nucleotide sequence: TGTGCCAGCAGCTTAATCAGGGGAGAAAAACTGTTTTTT.